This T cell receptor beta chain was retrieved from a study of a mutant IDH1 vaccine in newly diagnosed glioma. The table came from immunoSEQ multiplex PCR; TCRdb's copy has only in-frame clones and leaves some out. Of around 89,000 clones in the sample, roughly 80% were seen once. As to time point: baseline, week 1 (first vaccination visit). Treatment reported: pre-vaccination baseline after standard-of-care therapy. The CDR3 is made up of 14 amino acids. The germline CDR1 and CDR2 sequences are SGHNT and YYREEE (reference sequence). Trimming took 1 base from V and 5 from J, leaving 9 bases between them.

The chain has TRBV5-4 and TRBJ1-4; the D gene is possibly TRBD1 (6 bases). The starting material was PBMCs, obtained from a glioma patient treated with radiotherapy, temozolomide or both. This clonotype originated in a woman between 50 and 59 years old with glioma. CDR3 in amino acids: CASSLTTGNEKLFF. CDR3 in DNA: TGTGCCAGCAGCTTGACTACAGGGAATGAAAAACTGTTTTTT.